The present T cell receptor (beta chain) was sequenced within a study of PD-L1 blockade in urothelial cancer. Study as a whole: Patients' atezolizumab regimen, 1,200 mg intravenously every 3 weeks, began at some point between 2014 and 2015. Male patients with bladder-origin urothelial cancer numbered about nine tenths of the roughly 30. Treatment start was followed by blood analysis at 3 weeks (second dose) and again at 6 weeks.

Sequencing used immunoSEQ multiplex PCR; TCRdb keeps in-frame clones, though not all of them. This table has 60,000 to 85,000 clones, 87% appearing once. Urothelial carcinoma in patients was locally advanced or metastatic. CDR1 and CDR2 from the germline V gene are MNHNY and SVGAGI (reference sequence). J was trimmed by 0 bases and V by 2 bases; bases with no gene match: 4. The CDR3 has 15 amino acids. The TCR comes from a woman aged 65 to 85 with urothelial cancer. J is TRBJ2-7 and V is TRBV6-6, with 7 positions matching TRBD2. The sample consisted of PBMCs, taken around atezolizumab (anti-PD-L1) treatment. The CDR3 here is CASSYMAGVSYEQYF. Here the CDR3 DNA reads TGTGCCAGCAGTTACATGGCGGGGGTCTCCTACGAGCAGTACTTC.